Each of the 28 T cell receptor beta chains below was sequenced from the same sample in a study of shared clonotypes between healthy human individuals. Data came from immunoSEQ multiplex PCR; TCRdb stores just in-frame clones and leaves some out. The sample consists of around 2.1 million clones, approximately 96% of them appearing once. The sequenced sample consisted of naive CD4+ T cells sorted from blood. Subset in this sample: CD45RA+ positively selected. The origin of the receptors is a man between 18 and 29 years old in good health.

The V gene is TRBV28, the J gene TRBJ2-7; 9 bases align to TRBD1. Germline CDR1 and CDR2: MDHEN and SYDVKM. CDR3 length: 15 residues. V dropped 3 bases and J dropped 2; count of bases not matched to a gene: 5. The CDR3: CASSLSGQGTYEQYF. The CDR3 bases are TGTGCCAGCAGTTTGTCGGGACAGGGCACCTACGAGCAGTACTTC.

Note on this clone: At the DNA level, this CDR3 is encoded by other sequences in the same sample as well. The chain links TRBV5-4 to TRBJ1-3; maybe TRBD1 (6 bases). V was clipped by 1 base and J by 0 bases, with 8 bases between them. CDR3 length: 15 amino acids. Germline V gives CDR1 SGHNT, CDR2 YYREEE (reference sequence). The CDR3 coding sequence is TGTGCCAGCAGCTTGCAAGGGGGCTCTGGAAACACCATATATTTT. It codes for CASSLQGGSGNTIYF. The full variable domain, with the rest looked up from reference TRBV5-4 and TRBJ1-3, is ETGVTQSPTHLIKTRGQQVTLRCSSQSGHNTVSWYQQALGQGPQFIFQYYREEENGRGNFPPRFSGLQFPNYSSELNVNALELDDSALYLCASSLQGGSGNTIYFGEGSWLTVV.

To note about this clone: The same CDR3 arises from other DNA sequences in this sample as well. This chain links TRBV28 with TRBJ1-2; D is uncertain. This CDR3 spans 11 amino acids. Germline V lookup: CDR1 MDHEN, CDR2 SYDVKM. The ends were cut back, 5 bases at V and 3 bases at J, with 4 bases in the middle. The CDR3: CASSLDYGYTF. In DNA form, the CDR3 reads TGTGCCAGCAGTCTAGACTATGGCTACACCTTC.

The chain links TRBV18 to TRBJ1-4, with D possibly being TRBD1 (6 bases). CDR1 and CDR2 from the germline V gene are KGHSH and LQKENI. V was pared by 6 bases and J by 7 bases, with 18 bases between. The CDR3 has 15 residues. CDR3 region: CASSRTAAEGEKLFF. The CDR3 bases are TGTGCCAGCTCGCGGACAGCGGCCGAGGGTGAAAAACTGTTTTTT. The entire variable domain, with the rest obtained from reference TRBV18 and TRBJ1-4, is as follows: NAGVMQNPRHLVRRRGQEARLRCSPMKGHSHVYWYRQLPEEGLKFMVYLQKENIIDESGMPKERFSAEFPKEGPSILRIQQVVRGDSAAYFCASSRTAAEGEKLFFGSGTQLSVL.

The V gene is TRBV27, the J gene TRBJ2-1; D unclear. The germline V gene has CDR1 MNHEY and CDR2 SMNVEV (reference sequence). The CDR3 runs to 15 residues. V lost 1 base and J 0 bases, leaving 7 bases between the germline ends. The DNA of the CDR3 is TGTGCCAGCAGTTTATATGCTAGCTCCTACAATGAGCAGTTCTTC. It codes for CASSLYASSYNEQFF.

The V gene is TRBV2, the J gene TRBJ1-6, with a possible D match to TRBD1 (5 bases). Trimming removed 3 bases at V and 9 bases at J, with 12 bases between. The CDR3 totals 14 residues. CDR1 is SNHLY, CDR2 FYNNEI, per germline. The CDR3 region has the DNA TGTGCCAGCAGTGAGATAGGGGCAGGTTCACCCCTCCACTTT. The encoded protein is CASSEIGAGSPLHF.

The gene calls are TRBV27 and TRBJ1-5; 12 bases are shared with TRBD1. The CDR3 consists of 19 residues. Trimming removed 2 bases from V and 0 bases from J; junction bases left unmatched: 8. Germline V gives CDR1 MNHEY, CDR2 SMNVEV (reference sequence). CDR3: CASSLRGGQGAHSNQPQHF. CDR3 coding DNA: TGTGCCAGCAGTTTACGAGGGGGACAGGGGGCGCATAGCAATCAGCCCCAGCATTTT.

As regards this clone: Other DNA sequences within the sample encode an identical CDR3. This chain connects TRBV19 to TRBJ1-5, with 7 bases identical to TRBD1. The CDR3 consists of 14 residues. The V and J ends lost 4 bases and 4 bases, in that order; junction bases with no gene match: 4. Germline assignment: CDR1 LNHDA and CDR2 SQIVND (reference sequence). The chain's CDR3 is CASSTQTGNQPQHF. The CDR3, as DNA: TGTGCCAGTAGTACACAGACAGGGAATCAGCCCCAGCATTTT.

In regard to this clone: This specimen includes other DNA sequences encoding the same CDR3. This chain links TRBV6-1 with TRBJ1-5; no clear D. V was clipped by 4 bases and J by 4 bases, with 2 bases between them. Germline V gene data show CDR1 as MNHNS and CDR2 as SASEGT. The CDR3 covers 11 residues. CDR3 amino acids: CASSANQPQHF. The CDR3 DNA reads TGTGCCAGCAGTGCGAATCAGCCCCAGCATTTT.

The genes are TRBV6-5 and TRBJ2-5; unclear D gene. Germline CDR1 reads MNHEY; CDR2 reads SVGAGI. The CDR3 totals 14 residues. V gave up 3 bases and J gave up 5 bases, with 13 bases separating them. In DNA form, the CDR3 reads TGTGCCAGCAGTTATTTTGGGGTCGGGGAGACCCAGTACTTC. This sequence encodes CASSYFGVGETQYF.

The rearrangement joins TRBV2 to TRBJ2-7, with D tentatively TRBD1 or TRBD2 (5 bases each). Per the germline V gene, CDR1 is SNHLY and CDR2 is FYNNEI. The ends were cut back, 7 bases at V and 1 base at J, with 11 bases in the middle. This CDR3 is built from 13 residues. The CDR3 loop reads CASKWDGSYEQYF. CDR3 nucleotides: TGTGCCAGCAAGTGGGACGGATCCTACGAGCAGTACTTC.

The rearrangement links TRBV28 to TRBJ1-2, with D possibly matching TRBD1 (5 bases). The V end lost 4 bases, the J end lost 6 bases, and 12 bases lay between the germline ends. This CDR3 contains 13 residues. From germline, CDR1 is MDHEN and CDR2 SYDVKM. The CDR3 coding sequence is TGTGCCAGCAGTTCGCTAGGGGCGAATGGCTACACCTTC. This codes for CASSSLGANGYTF.

This chain connects TRBV29-1 to TRBJ2-7; D might be TRBD1 (5 bases). Germline V gene sequence: CDR1 SQVTM, CDR2 ANQGSEA. V was cut by 1 base and J by 7 bases, with 11 bases left in between. The CDR3 length is 12 residues. The CDR3 sequence is CSVEVGRVEQYF. The CDR3 coding sequence is TGCAGCGTTGAAGTCGGCAGGGTAGAGCAGTACTTC.

J is TRBJ2-1 and V is TRBV10-1, with TRBD1 matching 9 bases. With 6 bases clipped from V and 2 bases from J, the junction kept 14 bases outside the gene matches. The CDR3 sequence is 18 residues long. Germline V CDR1 and CDR2: WNHNN, SYGVQD (reference sequence). CDR3 sequence (DNA): TGCGCCAGCAGACGACAGGGGGAGAGTTATTATCCCTACAATGAGCAGTTCTTC. Protein product: CASRRQGESYYPYNEQFF.

The V call is TRBV23-1, the J call TRBJ2-7; maybe TRBD2 (6 bases). TRBV23-1 is an open reading frame, and its role is uncertain. CDR3 length: 12 amino acids. V was trimmed by 3 bases and J by 12 bases, leaving 15 bases between them. The CDR3 protein is CASSQPGRRGYF. The CDR3 DNA sequence: TGCGCCAGCAGTCAGCCGGGACGGAGGGGGTACTTC.

The chain combines TRBV6-1 with TRBJ2-7; 8 bases align to TRBD2. The V segment lost 8 bases and the J segment 1 base; nucleotides outside the gene matches: 10. The germline V gene has CDR1 MNHNS and CDR2 SASEGT. There are 15 residues in the CDR3. Here the CDR3 reads CASPSPQRGSYEQYF. The CDR3 coding sequence is TGTGCCAGCCCATCCCCCCAGCGGGGGTCCTACGAGCAGTACTTC.

Turning to this clone: In the same sample, other DNA sequences code for this CDR3. J is TRBJ2-5 and V is TRBV7-9; no firm D call. From germline, CDR1 is SEHNR and CDR2 FQNEAQ (reference sequence). V dropped 0 bases and J dropped 2 bases, with 7 bases sitting between them. The CDR3 loop spans 14 amino acids. CDR3 DNA sequence: TGTGCCAGCAGCTTAGCAGAAATACAAGAGACCCAGTACTTC. Its translation is CASSLAEIQETQYF.

CDR3 DNA sequence: TGCGCCAGCAGCTTTGGGTTTCGGGGAACTGAAGCTTTCTTT. It is translated as CASSFGFRGTEAFF. The chain has TRBV5-1 and TRBJ1-1; D not certain. V was shortened by 2 bases and J by 5 bases, with 13 bases between the two germline ends. The germline V gene has CDR1 SGHRS and CDR2 YFSETQ. The CDR3 loop spans 14 amino acids. The complete variable domain, with remaining parts taken from reference TRBV5-1 and TRBJ1-1, reads KAGVTQTPRYLIKTRGQQVTLSCSPISGHRSVSWYQQTPGQGLQFLFEYFSETQRNKGNFPGRFSGRQFSNSRSEMNVSTLELGDSALYLCASSFGFRGTEAFFGQGTRLTVV.

The rearrangement joins TRBV5-1 to TRBJ2-7; no reliable D call. Germline loops: CDR1 SGHRS, CDR2 YFSETQ. The CDR3 loop spans 14 amino acids. V lost 0 bases, J lost 2 bases, and 9 bases lay in between. In DNA, the CDR3 is TGCGCCAGCAGCTTGGACTGGGGAACCTACGAGCAGTACTTC. Translated: CASSLDWGTYEQYF.

This chain uses TRBV4-3 with TRBJ1-5; D gene unclear. The V gene lost 1 base and the J gene lost 0 bases, with 7 bases spanning the gap. The germline gives CDR1 LGHNA, CDR2 YSLEER. The CDR3 loop spans 15 amino acids. As DNA, the CDR3 is TGCGCCAGCAGCCAAGTACGAGGTAGCAATCAGCCCCAGCATTTT. Translation gives CASSQVRGSNQPQHF.

The V call is TRBV13, the J call TRBJ1-1; D is unresolved. Germline-derived CDR1 and CDR2 are PRHDT and FYEKMQ (reference sequence). Trimming took 5 bases from V and 1 from J, leaving 5 bases between them. The CDR3 length is 12 residues. The CDR3 is CASSLKNTEAFF. Written as DNA, the CDR3 is TGTGCCAGCAGCCTGAAGAACACTGAAGCTTTCTTT.

The V call is TRBV18, the J call TRBJ2-5; 8 nucleotides agree with TRBD2. CDR3 length equals 13 residues. Germline lookup yields CDR1 KGHSH and CDR2 LQKENI. After removal of 6 bases from V and 4 bases from J, the junction contained 4 bases not matched to a gene. The CDR3 region has the DNA TGTGCCAGCTCCTTCGGACTAGCAGAGACCCAGTACTTC. Translation: CASSFGLAETQYF.

J is TRBJ2-3 and V is TRBV5-1; D gene unclear. CDR1 and CDR2 (germline): SGHRS, YFSETQ. The CDR3 loop spans 13 amino acids. Deletions cut 4 bases from V and 2 bases from J, with 8 bases between. This CDR3 reads CASSPESTDTQYF. As DNA, the CDR3 is TGCGCCAGCAGCCCCGAGTCCACAGATACGCAGTATTTT.

V usage is TRBV4-3 and J usage is TRBJ1-3; D remains unclear. CDR1 and CDR2 (germline): LGHNA, YSLEER. This CDR3 region has 16 residues. Trimming took 0 bases from V and 5 from J, leaving 14 bases between them. CDR3 DNA: TGCGCCAGCAGCCAAGAGTTCTCGGGAGCACGAAACACCATATATTTT. Translating it yields CASSQEFSGARNTIYF.

As DNA, the CDR3 is TGTGCCTGGGGATCTAATAATTCACCCCTCCACTTT. This codes for CAWGSNNSPLHF. The chain uses TRBV30 and TRBJ1-6; D is undetermined. Germline V gene data show CDR1 as GTSNPN and CDR2 as SVGIG (reference sequence). The CDR3 is 12 amino acids. Trimming shortened V by 5 bases and J by 5 bases, and 7 bases separated the two germline ends.

V gene TRBV7-2 combines with J gene TRBJ1-1; D call uncertain. This CDR3 region has 15 residues. The V end was cut by 2 bases, the J end by 1 base, with 11 bases between. Germline CDR1 SGHTA, CDR2 FQGNSA. CDR3 in DNA: TGTGCCAGCAGCTTATTGAGGGCTACGAACACTGAAGCTTTCTTT. Translated: CASSLLRATNTEAFF.

The chain links TRBV5-1 to TRBJ2-7, with 7 bases that match TRBD1. After removal of 2 bases from V and 2 bases from J, the junction contained 4 bases not matched to a gene. This CDR3 region has 14 residues. Germline CDR1 reads SGHRS; CDR2 reads YFSETQ. The CDR3 sequence is CASSFTGQTYEQYF. The CDR3 DNA follows: TGCGCCAGCAGCTTCACGGGACAGACCTACGAGCAGTACTTC.

This clone was observed once. V is TRBV4-1 and J is TRBJ1-6; D uncertain. Germline-derived CDR1 and CDR2 are MGHRA and YSYEKL. V lost 3 bases and J lost 10, with 13 bases in between. The length of the CDR3 is 14 residues. CDR3 amino acids: CASSQEVSSSPLHF. In DNA form, the CDR3 reads TGCGCCAGCAGCCAGGAGGTGTCCAGCTCACCCCTCCACTTT.